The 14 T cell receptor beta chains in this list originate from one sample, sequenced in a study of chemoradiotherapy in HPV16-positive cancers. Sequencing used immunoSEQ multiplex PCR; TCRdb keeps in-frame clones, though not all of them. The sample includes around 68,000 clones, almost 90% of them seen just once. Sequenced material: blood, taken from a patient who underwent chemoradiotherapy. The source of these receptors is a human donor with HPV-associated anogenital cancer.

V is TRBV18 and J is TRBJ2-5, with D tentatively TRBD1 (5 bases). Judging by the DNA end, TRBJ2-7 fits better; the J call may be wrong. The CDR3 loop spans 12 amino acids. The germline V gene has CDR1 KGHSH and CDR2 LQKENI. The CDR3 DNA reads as TGTGCCAGCTCACCAAGACAGTTCGAGCAGTACTTC. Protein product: CASSPRQFEQYF.

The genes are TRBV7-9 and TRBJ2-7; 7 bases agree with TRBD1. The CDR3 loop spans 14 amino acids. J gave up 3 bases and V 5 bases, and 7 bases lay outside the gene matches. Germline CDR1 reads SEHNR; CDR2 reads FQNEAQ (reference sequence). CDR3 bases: TGTGCCAGCAGCCTTGACAGGGATTACTACGAGCAGTACTTC. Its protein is CASSLDRDYYEQYF. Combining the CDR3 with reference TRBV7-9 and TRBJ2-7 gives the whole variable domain DTGVSQNPRHKITKRGQNVTFRCDPISEHNRLYWYRQTLGQGPEFLTYFQNEAQLEKSRLLSDRFSAERPKGSFSTLEIQRTEQGDSAMYLCASSLDRDYYEQYFGPGTRLTVT.

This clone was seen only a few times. Here the CDR3 reads CASSVGGLPYEQYF. DNA of the CDR3: TGCGCCAGCAGTGTTGGGGGGCTCCCCTACGAGCAGTACTTC. This chain links TRBV10-1 with TRBJ2-7; D possibly uses TRBD1 or TRBD2 (6 bases each). From germline, CDR1 is WNHNN and CDR2 SYGVQD (reference sequence). The V gene lost 4 bases and the J gene lost 2 bases, with 12 bases spanning the gap. The CDR3 extends over 14 amino acids.

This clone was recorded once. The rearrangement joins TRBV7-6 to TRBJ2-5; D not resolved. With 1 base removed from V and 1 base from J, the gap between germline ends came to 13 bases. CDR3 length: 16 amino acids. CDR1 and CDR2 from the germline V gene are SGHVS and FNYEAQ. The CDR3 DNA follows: TGTGCCAGCAGCTTAGTTACCCCGGCCACCCAAGAGACCCAGTACTTC. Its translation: CASSLVTPATQETQYF.

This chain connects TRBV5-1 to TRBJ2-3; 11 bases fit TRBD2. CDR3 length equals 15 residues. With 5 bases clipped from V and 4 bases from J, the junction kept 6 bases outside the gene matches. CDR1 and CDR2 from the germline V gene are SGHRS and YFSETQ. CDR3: CASSLAGGAPDTQYF. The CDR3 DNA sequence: TGCGCCAGCAGTCTAGCGGGGGGCGCGCCAGATACGCAGTATTTT.

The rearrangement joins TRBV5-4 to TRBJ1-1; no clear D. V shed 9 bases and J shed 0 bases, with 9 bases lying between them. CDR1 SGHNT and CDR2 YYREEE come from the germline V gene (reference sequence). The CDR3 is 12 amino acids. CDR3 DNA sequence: TGTGCCAACGGAGATCTGAACACTGAAGCTTTCTTT. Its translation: CANGDLNTEAFF.

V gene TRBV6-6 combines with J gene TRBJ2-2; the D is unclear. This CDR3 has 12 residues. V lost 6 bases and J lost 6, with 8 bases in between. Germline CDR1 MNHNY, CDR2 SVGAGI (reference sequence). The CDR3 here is CASSLSSGELFF. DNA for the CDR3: TGTGCCAGCAGCCTTTCTTCCGGGGAGCTGTTTTTT.

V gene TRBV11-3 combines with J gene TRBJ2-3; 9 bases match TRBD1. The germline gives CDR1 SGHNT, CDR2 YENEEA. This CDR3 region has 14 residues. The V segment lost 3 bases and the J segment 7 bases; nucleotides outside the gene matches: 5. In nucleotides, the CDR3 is TGTGCCAGCAGCTTGGGACAGGGTAGGAATACGCAGTATTTT. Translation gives CASSLGQGRNTQYF.

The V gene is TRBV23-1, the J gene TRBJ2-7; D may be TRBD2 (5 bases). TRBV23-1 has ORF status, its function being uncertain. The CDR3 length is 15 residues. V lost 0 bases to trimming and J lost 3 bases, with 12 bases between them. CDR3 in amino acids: CASSQSRADSYEQYF. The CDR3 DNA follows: TGCGCCAGCAGTCAATCGCGGGCAGATAGCTACGAGCAGTACTTC.

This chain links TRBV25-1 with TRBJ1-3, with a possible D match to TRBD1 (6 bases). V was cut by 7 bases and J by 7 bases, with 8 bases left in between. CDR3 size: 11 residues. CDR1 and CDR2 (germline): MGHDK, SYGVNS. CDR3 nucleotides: TGTGCCAGCATGGGGGCGAACACCATATATTTT. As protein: CASMGANTIYF.

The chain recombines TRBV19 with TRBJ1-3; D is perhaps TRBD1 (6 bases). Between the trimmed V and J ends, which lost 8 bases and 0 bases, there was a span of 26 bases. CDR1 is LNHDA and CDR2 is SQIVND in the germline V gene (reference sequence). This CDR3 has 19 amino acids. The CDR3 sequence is CASGRLGAGRSLSGNTIYF. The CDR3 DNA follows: TGTGCCAGTGGTCGTTTGGGGGCCGGCCGTTCACTCTCTGGAAACACCATATATTTT.

For the CDR3, the DNA is TGTGCCAGCAGCTTAGTATCAGGGGGCACCGGGGAGCTGTTTTTT. Translated: CASSLVSGGTGELFF. This chain uses TRBV7-8 with TRBJ2-2, with TRBD1 matching 7 bases. Germline lookup yields CDR1 SGHVS and CDR2 FQNEAQ. V was clipped by 1 base and J by 4 bases; unmatched bases: 3. CDR3 size: 15 residues.

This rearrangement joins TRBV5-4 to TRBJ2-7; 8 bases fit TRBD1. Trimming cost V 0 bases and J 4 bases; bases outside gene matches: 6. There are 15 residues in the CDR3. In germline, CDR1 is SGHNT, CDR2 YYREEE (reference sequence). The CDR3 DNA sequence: TGTGCCAGCAGCTTGGGGACAGGGAAGGGTTACGAGCAGTACTTC. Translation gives CASSLGTGKGYEQYF.

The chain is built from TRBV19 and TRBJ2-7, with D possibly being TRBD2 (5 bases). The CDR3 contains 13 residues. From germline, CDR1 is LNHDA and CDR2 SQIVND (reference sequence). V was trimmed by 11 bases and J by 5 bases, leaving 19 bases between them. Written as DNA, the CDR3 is TGTGCCCCCACCGGCCTAGCACCTAACGAGCAGTACTTC. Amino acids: CAPTGLAPNEQYF.